This TCR beta chain was obtained from a study of blood T cell repertoires in COVID-19. Study context: From T cells, B-cell-depleted T cells, or PBMCs came the material, which was cDNA or gDNA.

Seattle enrolled patients during active infection and tracked them longitudinally. As handled by the study authors: By means of reference gene primer amplification, nucleated cell counts were estimated. Produced via immunoSEQ multiplex PCR; TCRdb's table is partial and in-frame only. The V and J calls and clone size were taken over from that table, and D and trimming were inferred from the DNA. The sample has approximately 440,000 clones; about 91% are singletons. V lost 0 bases and J 7 bases, leaving 4 bases between the germline ends. Germline V gives CDR1 MNHNS, CDR2 SASEGT. The CDR3 is 11 residues long.

Sequencing used peripheral blood. The TCR comes from a woman between 45 and 60 years old with COVID-19, enrolled during active disease. The chain carries TRBV6-1 and TRBJ2-7; unclear D gene. The CDR3 spells CASSEAQEQYF. CDR3 in DNA: TGTGCCAGCAGTGAAGCCCAAGAGCAGTACTTC.